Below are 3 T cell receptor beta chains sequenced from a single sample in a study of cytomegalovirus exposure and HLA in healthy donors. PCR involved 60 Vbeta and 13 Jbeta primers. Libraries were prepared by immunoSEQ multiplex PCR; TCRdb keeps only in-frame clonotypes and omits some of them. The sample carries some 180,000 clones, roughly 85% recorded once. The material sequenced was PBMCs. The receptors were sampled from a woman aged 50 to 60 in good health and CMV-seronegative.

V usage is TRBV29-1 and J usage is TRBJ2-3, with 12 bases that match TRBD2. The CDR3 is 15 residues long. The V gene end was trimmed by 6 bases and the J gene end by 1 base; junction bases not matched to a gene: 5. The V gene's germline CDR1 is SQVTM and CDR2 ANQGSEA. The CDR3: CSVSGLAGRTDTQYF. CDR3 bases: TGCAGCGTATCAGGACTAGCGGGGCGCACAGATACGCAGTATTTT.

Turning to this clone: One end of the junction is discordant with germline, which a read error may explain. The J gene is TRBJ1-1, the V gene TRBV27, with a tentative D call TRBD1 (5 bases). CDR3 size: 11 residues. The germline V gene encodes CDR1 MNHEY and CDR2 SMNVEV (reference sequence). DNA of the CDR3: TGTGCCAGCAGTTTTGGGGGGGAAGCCTTCTTT. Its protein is CASSFGGEAFF.

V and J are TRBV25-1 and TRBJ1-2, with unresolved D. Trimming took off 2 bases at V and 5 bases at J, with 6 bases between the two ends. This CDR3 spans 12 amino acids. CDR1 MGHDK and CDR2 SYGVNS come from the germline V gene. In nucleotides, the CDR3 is TGTGCCAGCAGTGAACGTAATTATGGCTACACCTTC. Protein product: CASSERNYGYTF.